This T cell receptor beta chain was observed in a study of regulatory T cells in long-lasting Graves disease. CDR3 size: 13 residues. Germline-derived CDR1 and CDR2 are MNHEY and SMNVEV (reference sequence). Trimming took 5 bases from V and 2 from J, leaving 7 bases between them. CDR3 regions were amplified by Arm-PCR using iRepertoire HTBI primers to build TCR beta libraries. TCRdb reanalysed the multiplex PCR reads using MiXCR and keeps one entry per CDR3 protein. The sample records about 290,000 distinct CDR3 sequences, around 23% being singletons. Noted time point: persistent/refractory GD, antithyroid drugs over 5 years with positive TRAb. The authors made the TCR library using RNA they extracted from PBMCs. Overall study findings and caveats: Persistent disease exhibited a predilection for TRBV28, TRBJ1-2 and TRBJ2-5. New patients shared 1,000 or so public clonotypes, and persistent patients shared more, with under 3,500. Relative to newly diagnosed Graves' patients, persistent ones had lower TCR diversity.

In this sample, this clonotype turned up a few times. Its antigen is as yet unknown. The TCR originated in a female donor with Graves disease. The sequences come from peripheral blood mononuclear cells (PBMCs), collected when the disease was refractory, from a patient treated with antithyroid drugs. J is TRBJ1-3 and V is TRBV27; D not certain. The CDR3 spells CASSASTGNTIYF. CDR3 in DNA: TGTGCCAGCAGTGCCTCAACTGGAAACACCATATATTTT.